A selection of T cell receptor beta chains follows, all from one sample in a study of identifying expanded T cells in peripheral blood. Sequencing was performed with immunoSEQ multiplex PCR; in TCRdb, only in-frame clones are kept and a portion is missing. This sample has around 100,000 clones, with approximately 88% found just once. The sequenced sample consisted of blood. The receptors shown here come from a person aged 18 to 75 in good health. Both conserved end residues are part of each CDR3. D genes are given only for firm matches. Clone size appears in some rows only: once, few, many, or a class for an expanded clone.

size	D	V	CDR3
NA	NA	TRBV5-1	CASSLIGTDNQPQHF
NA	TRBD2	TRBV7-2	CASSLGTSGRQETQYF
NA	TRBD2	TRBV9	CASSVAAGDDYNEQFF
few	NA	TRBV9	CASSVANQVSPSYTF
NA	NA	TRBV5-1	CASSLDRTEKLFF
few	NA	TRBV4-2	CASSQGESNTEAFF
NA	NA	TRBV15	CATSRGRGLSEKLFF
once	TRBD1	TRBV11-2	CASSLQGDTEAFF
NA	TRBD1	TRBV2	CASLTDREETQYF
NA	TRBD1	TRBV18	CASSTGVRVTEAFF
NA	NA	TRBV5-1	CASYRAAQETQYF
NA	TRBD2	TRBV7-6	CASSLAQFGLADSSTDTQYF
NA	TRBD1	TRBV5-4	CASSLVSGQGARSYEQYF
NA	NA	TRBV9	CASSVGSGTLSEQYF
NA	NA	TRBV11-2	CASSLVAGSTDTQYF
NA	TRBD2	TRBV7-9	CASTGQPGGPGELFF
NA	NA	TRBV5-5	CASSLLDSNYGYTF
NA	NA	TRBV7-2	CASSLAGTEAFF
NA	TRBD2	TRBV2	CASSPGLADNEQFF
NA	NA	TRBV15	CATSSIRAPNEKLFF
NA	NA	TRBV5-1	CASKSQSANYGYTF
NA	TRBD1	TRBV7-2	CASSLGTEDRYGYTF